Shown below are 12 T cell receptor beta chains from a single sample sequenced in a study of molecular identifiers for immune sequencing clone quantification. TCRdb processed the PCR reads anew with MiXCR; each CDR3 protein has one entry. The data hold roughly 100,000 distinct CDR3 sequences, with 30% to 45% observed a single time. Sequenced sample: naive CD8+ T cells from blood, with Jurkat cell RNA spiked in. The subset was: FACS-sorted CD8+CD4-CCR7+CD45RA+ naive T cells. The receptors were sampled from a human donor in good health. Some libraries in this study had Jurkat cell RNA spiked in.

As DNA, the CDR3 is TGTGCCAGCAGCCAATACCACCGGGAGCTGTTTTTT. The encoded protein is CASSQYHRELFF. This chain uses TRBV3-1 with TRBJ2-2; D not resolved. Germline CDR1 is LGHDT and CDR2 is YNNKEL (reference sequence). The germline V and J ends were trimmed by 2 bases and 9 bases, with 7 bases remaining between them. CDR3 length equals 12 residues.

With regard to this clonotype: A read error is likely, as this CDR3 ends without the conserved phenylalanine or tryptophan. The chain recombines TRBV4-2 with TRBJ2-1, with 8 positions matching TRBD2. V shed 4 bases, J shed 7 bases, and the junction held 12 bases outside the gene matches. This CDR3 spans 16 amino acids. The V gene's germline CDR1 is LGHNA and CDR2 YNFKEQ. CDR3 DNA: TGTGCCAGCAGCCTCCCCCCCGGGAGGGAAAAGAATGAGCAGTTCTAC. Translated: CASSLPPGREKNEQFY.

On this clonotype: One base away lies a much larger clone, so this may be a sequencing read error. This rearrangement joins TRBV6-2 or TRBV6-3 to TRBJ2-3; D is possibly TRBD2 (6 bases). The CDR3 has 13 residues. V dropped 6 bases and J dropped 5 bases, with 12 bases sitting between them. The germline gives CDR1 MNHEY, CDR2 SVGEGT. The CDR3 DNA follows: TGTGCCAGCAGAAGAAGGACTAAAGATACGCAGTATTTT. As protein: CASRRRTKDTQYF.

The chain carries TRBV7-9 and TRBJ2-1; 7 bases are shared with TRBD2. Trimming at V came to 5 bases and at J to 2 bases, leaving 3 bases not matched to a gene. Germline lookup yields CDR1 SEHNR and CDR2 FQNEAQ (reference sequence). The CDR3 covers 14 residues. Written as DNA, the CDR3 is TGTGCCAGCAGCGGGACTACTCCCTACAATGAGCAGTTCTTC. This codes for CASSGTTPYNEQFF. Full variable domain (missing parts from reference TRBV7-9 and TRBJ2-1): DTGVSQNPRHKITKRGQNVTFRCDPISEHNRLYWYRQTLGQGPEFLTYFQNEAQLEKSRLLSDRFSAERPKGSFSTLEIQRTEQGDSAMYLCASSGTTPYNEQFFGPGTRLTVL.

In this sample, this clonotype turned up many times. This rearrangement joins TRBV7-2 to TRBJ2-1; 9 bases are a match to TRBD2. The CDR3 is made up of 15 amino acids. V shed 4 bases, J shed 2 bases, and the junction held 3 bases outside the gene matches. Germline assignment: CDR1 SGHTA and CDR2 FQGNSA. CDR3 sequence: CASSSTSGPYNEQFF. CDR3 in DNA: TGTGCCAGCAGCTCGACTAGCGGACCCTACAATGAGCAGTTCTTC.

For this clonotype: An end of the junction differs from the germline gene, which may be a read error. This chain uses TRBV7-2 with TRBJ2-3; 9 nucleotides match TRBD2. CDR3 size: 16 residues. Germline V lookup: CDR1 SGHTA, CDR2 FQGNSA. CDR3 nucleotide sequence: TGTGCCAGCAGCTGGCCTAGCGGGATGTCCCCAGATACGCAGTGTTTT. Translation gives CASSWPSGMSPDTQCF.

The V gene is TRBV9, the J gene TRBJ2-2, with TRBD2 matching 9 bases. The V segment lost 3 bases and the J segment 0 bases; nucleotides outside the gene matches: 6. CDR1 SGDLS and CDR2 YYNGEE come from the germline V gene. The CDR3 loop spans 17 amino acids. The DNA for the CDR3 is TGTGCCAGCAGCGCACCAACTAGCGGGCCGAACACCGGGGAGCTGTTTTTT. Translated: CASSAPTSGPNTGELFF.

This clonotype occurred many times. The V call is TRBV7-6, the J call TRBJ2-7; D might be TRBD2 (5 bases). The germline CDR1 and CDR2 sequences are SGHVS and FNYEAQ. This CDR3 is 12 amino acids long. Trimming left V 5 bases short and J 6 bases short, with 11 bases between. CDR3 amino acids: CASSTQAGEQYF. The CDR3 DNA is TGTGCCAGCAGCACCCAGGCGGGCGAGCAGTACTTC.

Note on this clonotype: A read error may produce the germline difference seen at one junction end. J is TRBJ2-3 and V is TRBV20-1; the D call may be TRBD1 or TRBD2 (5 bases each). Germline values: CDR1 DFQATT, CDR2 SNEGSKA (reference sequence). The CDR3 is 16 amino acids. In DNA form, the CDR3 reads TGCAGTGCACACGCCGGGGCGGAGGTTCGAACAGATACGCAGAATTTT. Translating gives CSAHAGAEVRTDTQNF.

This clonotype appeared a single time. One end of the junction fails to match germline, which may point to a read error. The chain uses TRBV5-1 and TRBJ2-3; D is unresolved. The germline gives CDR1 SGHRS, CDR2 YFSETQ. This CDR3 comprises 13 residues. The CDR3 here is CASSPTYSDTLYF. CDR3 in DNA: TGCGCCAGCAGCCCGACCTACTCTGATACGCTGTATTTT. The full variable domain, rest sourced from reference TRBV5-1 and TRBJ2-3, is KAGVTQTPRYLIKTRGQQVTLSCSPISGHRSVSWYQQTPGQGLQFLFEYFSETQRNKGNFPGRFSGRQFSNSRSEMNVSTLELGDSALYLCASSPTYSDTLYFGPGTRLTVL.

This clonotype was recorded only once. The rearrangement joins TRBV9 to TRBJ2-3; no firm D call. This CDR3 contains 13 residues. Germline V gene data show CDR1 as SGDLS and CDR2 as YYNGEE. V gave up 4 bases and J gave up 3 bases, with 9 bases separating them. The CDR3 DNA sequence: TGTGCCAGCAGCCCCGTTCGTACAGATACGCAGTATTTT. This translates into CASSPVRTDTQYF. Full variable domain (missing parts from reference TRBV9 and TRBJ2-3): DSGVTQTPKHLITATGQRVTLRCSPRSGDLSVYWYQQSLDQGLQFLIQYYNGEERAKGNILERFSAQQFPDLHSELNLSSLELGDSALYFCASSPVRTDTQYFGPGTRLTVL.

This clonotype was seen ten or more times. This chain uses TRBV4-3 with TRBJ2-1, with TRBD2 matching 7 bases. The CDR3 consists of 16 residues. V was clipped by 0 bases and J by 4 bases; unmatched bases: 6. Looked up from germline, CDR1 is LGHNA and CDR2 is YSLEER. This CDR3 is CASSQERAGPYNEQFF. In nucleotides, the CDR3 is TGCGCCAGCAGCCAAGAAAGAGCGGGACCGTACAATGAGCAGTTCTTC.